The clone carrying this TCR beta chain was picked up one time. The data derive from a study of blood T cell repertoires in COVID-19. As for the study in general: The origin of the acute and convalescent COVID-19 samples was the United States, Italy and Spain. Nucleic acid was either cDNA or gDNA, and it came from T cells, B-cell-depleted T cells, or PBMCs.

Authors' methods: Reference gene primers were amplified, and this amplification served to estimate nucleated cell counts. Here immunoSEQ multiplex PCR was the method, and the copy in TCRdb shows in-frame clones only, minus some. That table supplies the V and J calls and clone size; D and trimming were determined from the DNA. Among about 200,000 clones listed, over 70% were seen once. Looked up from germline, CDR1 is MDHEN and CDR2 is SYDVKM. V lost 6 bases, J lost 2 bases, and 17 bases stayed unmatched. This CDR3 comprises 19 residues. Sequencing input: peripheral blood. The source is a woman aged 80 or over with acute or convalescent COVID-19. The chain has TRBV28 and TRBJ1-5; TRBD1 matches at 9 bases. DNA for the CDR3: TGTGCCAGCAGGCGGAAAGGACAGGGGCGGGTTAATCGCAATCAGCCCCAGCATTTT. Its translation is CASRRKGQGRVNRNQPQHF.